A selection of T cell receptor beta chains follows, all from one sample in a study of shared clonotypes between healthy human individuals. Sequencing used immunoSEQ multiplex PCR; TCRdb keeps in-frame clones, though not all of them. The data hold some 1 million clones, with approximately 70% observed a single time. Sequencing was carried out using memory CD4+ T cells sorted from blood. These TCRs come from a man aged 18 to 35 in good health. Both conserved end residues are part of each CDR3. Each record gives: V gene, D gene, J gene, clone size, CDR3 DNA, CDR3 protein. D genes are given only for firm matches. Rows give clone size only sometimes, using once, few, many, or a class for an expanded clone.

V gene: TRBV7-2; D gene: TRBD1; J gene: TRBJ2-2; clone size: NA; CDR3 DNA: TGTGCCAGCAGCTACTCGACAGGGGTCCCCGGGGAGCTGTTTTTT; CDR3 protein: CASSYSTGVPGELFF
V gene: TRBV9; D gene: NA; J gene: TRBJ1-2; clone size: NA; CDR3 DNA: TGTGCCAGCAGCGTAGAGGCTGCGGGGGGAGCGAATACCTATGGCTACACCTTC; CDR3 protein: CASSVEAAGGANTYGYTF
V gene: TRBV19; D gene: NA; J gene: TRBJ1-1; clone size: NA; CDR3 DNA: TGTGCCAGTAGTATAGGGACGGTCCAGACTGAAGCTTTCTTT; CDR3 protein: CASSIGTVQTEAFF
V gene: TRBV5-1; D gene: NA; J gene: TRBJ2-5; clone size: NA; CDR3 DNA: TGCGCCAGCAGCATGGGACTCCAAGAGACCCAGTACTTC; CDR3 protein: CASSMGLQETQYF
V gene: TRBV29-1; D gene: TRBD2; J gene: TRBJ2-5; clone size: NA; CDR3 DNA: TGCAGCGTTGAACCAGCGGGGGGCCGGAGAGAGACCCAGTACTTC; CDR3 protein: CSVEPAGGRRETQYF
V gene: TRBV7-9; D gene: NA; J gene: TRBJ1-1; clone size: NA; CDR3 DNA: TGTGCCAGCAGCTTAATGGGCCCAACTGAAGCTTTCTTT; CDR3 protein: CASSLMGPTEAFF
V gene: TRBV9; D gene: NA; J gene: TRBJ1-5; clone size: NA; CDR3 DNA: TGTGCCAGCAGCGTAGGTGGACAGCTAAATAGCAATCAGCCCCAGCATTTT; CDR3 protein: CASSVGGQLNSNQPQHF
V gene: TRBV11-2; D gene: NA; J gene: TRBJ2-7; clone size: NA; CDR3 DNA: TGTGCCAGCAGCTTTACTCTGGTGGGAAGCGAGCAGTACTTC; CDR3 protein: CASSFTLVGSEQYF
V gene: TRBV7-9; D gene: NA; J gene: TRBJ1-1; clone size: few; CDR3 DNA: TGTGCCAGCAGCTTTGTTGGAAACACTGAAGCTTTCTTT; CDR3 protein: CASSFVGNTEAFF
V gene: TRBV27; D gene: TRBD1; J gene: TRBJ1-1; clone size: NA; CDR3 DNA: TGTGCCAGCAGCTTAAGCTACAGGGGAAATTATGAAGCTTTCTTT; CDR3 protein: CASSLSYRGNYEAFF
V gene: TRBV10-3; D gene: TRBD1; J gene: TRBJ2-7; clone size: NA; CDR3 DNA: TGTGCCAGCAGAGAGACAGGGGCCTACGAGCAGTACTTC; CDR3 protein: CASRETGAYEQYF
V gene: TRBV7-9; D gene: NA; J gene: TRBJ1-1; clone size: NA; CDR3 DNA: TGTGCCAGCAGCTTAGGGTCTTGGGCTATGAGCGCTGAAGCTTTCTTT; CDR3 protein: CASSLGSWAMSAEAFF
V gene: TRBV5-6; D gene: NA; J gene: TRBJ2-7; clone size: NA; CDR3 DNA: TGTGCCAGCAGCTTGCACAGGAAGGGGTACGAGCAGTACTTC; CDR3 protein: CASSLHRKGYEQYF
V gene: TRBV30; D gene: TRBD2; J gene: TRBJ2-7; clone size: NA; CDR3 DNA: TGTGCCTGGAGTGTAGAGGTAGCGGGAGAGCAGTACTTC; CDR3 protein: CAWSVEVAGEQYF
V gene: TRBV28; D gene: NA; J gene: TRBJ2-7; clone size: NA; CDR3 DNA: TGTGCCAGCAGCCCCTGGGGGTCGACCACCTACGAGCAGTACTTC; CDR3 protein: CASSPWGSTTYEQYF
V gene: TRBV5-1; D gene: NA; J gene: TRBJ1-2; clone size: NA; CDR3 DNA: TGCGCCAGCAGCTTGGCTGGGCTCTCCTCCGCCACCTTC; CDR3 protein: CASSLAGLSSATF
V gene: TRBV30; D gene: NA; J gene: TRBJ1-4; clone size: NA; CDR3 DNA: TGTGCCTGGAGTGGGACCCCTGAAAAACTGTTTTTT; CDR3 protein: CAWSGTPEKLFF
V gene: TRBV11-2; D gene: TRBD2; J gene: TRBJ2-1; clone size: NA; CDR3 DNA: TGTGCCAGCAGCTCTGGACTAGCGGGAAGAAATGAGCAGTTCTTC; CDR3 protein: CASSSGLAGRNEQFF
V gene: TRBV30; D gene: TRBD1; J gene: TRBJ1-6; clone size: NA; CDR3 DNA: TGTGCCTGGAGCGAGGGGACAGGCCCTTCACCCCTCCACTTT; CDR3 protein: CAWSEGTGPSPLHF
V gene: TRBV6-4; D gene: NA; J gene: TRBJ2-2; clone size: NA; CDR3 DNA: TGTGCCAGCAGTGACTCGTTAACCGGGAGCGAAACCACCGGGGAGCTGTTTTTT; CDR3 protein: CASSDSLTGSETTGELFF
V gene: TRBV5-1; D gene: NA; J gene: TRBJ2-7; clone size: few; CDR3 DNA: TGCGCCAGCAGCTTATCCGGGAGCTCCTACGAGCAGTACTTC; CDR3 protein: CASSLSGSSYEQYF
V gene: TRBV7-8; D gene: NA; J gene: TRBJ1-3; clone size: NA; CDR3 DNA: TGTGCCAGCAGCTTTGACAGGAGCTGGGGAAACACCATATATTTT; CDR3 protein: CASSFDRSWGNTIYF
V gene: TRBV6-1; D gene: TRBD1; J gene: TRBJ2-1; clone size: NA; CDR3 DNA: TGTGCCAGCAGGTTGGGACAGGGAGAATACAATGAGCAGTTCTTC; CDR3 protein: CASRLGQGEYNEQFF